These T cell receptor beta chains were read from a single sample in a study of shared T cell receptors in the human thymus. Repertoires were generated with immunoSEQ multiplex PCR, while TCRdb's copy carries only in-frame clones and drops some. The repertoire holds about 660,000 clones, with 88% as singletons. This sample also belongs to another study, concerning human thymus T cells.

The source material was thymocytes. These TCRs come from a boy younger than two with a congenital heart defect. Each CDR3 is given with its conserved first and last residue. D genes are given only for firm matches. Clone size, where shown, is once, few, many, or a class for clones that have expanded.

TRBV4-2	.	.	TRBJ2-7	CASSQGGTTAGLYEQYF	TGTGCCAGCAGCCAAGGCGGAACGACAGCGGGCCTCTACGAGCAGTACTTC
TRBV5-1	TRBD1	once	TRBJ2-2	CASRDRANTGELFF	TGCGCCAGCAGGGACAGGGCGAACACCGGGGAGCTGTTTTTT
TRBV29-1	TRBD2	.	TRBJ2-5	CRGGSTQETQYF	TGCAGGGGGGGGTCAACCCAAGAGACCCAGTACTTC
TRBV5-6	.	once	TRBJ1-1	CASSRHGHPKGTEAFF	TGTGCCAGCAGCCGACATGGACATCCTAAGGGGACTGAAGCTTTCTTT
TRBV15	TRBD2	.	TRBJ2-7	CATSSVSGLAGGSYEQYF	TGTGCCACCAGCAGTGTCTCGGGACTAGCGGGAGGGTCCTACGAGCAGTACTTC
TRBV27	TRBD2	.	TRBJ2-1	CASRFLAGDNEQFF	TGTGCCAGCAGGTTTCTAGCGGGAGACAATGAGCAGTTCTTC
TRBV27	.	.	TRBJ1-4	CASSGLRGTGNEKLFF	TGTGCCAGCAGTGGGCTGCGCGGCACGGGGAATGAAAAACTGTTTTTT
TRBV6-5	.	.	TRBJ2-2	CASSPPGTGELFF	TGTGCCAGCAGTCCCCCGGGGACCGGGGAGCTGTTTTTT
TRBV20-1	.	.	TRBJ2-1	CSASLYGEQFF	TGCAGTGCTAGTCTCTACGGGGAGCAGTTCTTC
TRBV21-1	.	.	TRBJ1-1	CASSREGNTEAFF	TGTGCCAGCAGCAGGGAGGGGAACACTGAAGCTTTCTTT
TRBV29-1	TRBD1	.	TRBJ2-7	CSVATQGICYEQYF	TGCAGCGTTGCGACACAGGGGATCTGCTACGAGCAGTACTTC
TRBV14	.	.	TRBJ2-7	CASSQETTGYEQYF	TGTGCCAGCAGCCAAGAGACCACAGGGTACGAGCAGTACTTC
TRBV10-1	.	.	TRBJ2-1	CASSGTVYNEQFF	TGCGCCAGCAGTGGGACAGTTTACAATGAGCAGTTCTTC
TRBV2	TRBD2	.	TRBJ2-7	CASSEAEREAYEQYF	TGTGCCAGCAGTGAAGCGGAGCGGGAGGCCTACGAGCAGTACTTC
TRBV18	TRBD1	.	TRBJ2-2	CASSPPALAGTARPGFWTGELFF	TGTGCCAGCTCACCACCGGCGTTGGCCGGGACAGCCCGACCGGGGTTCTGGACCGGGGAGCTGTTTTTT
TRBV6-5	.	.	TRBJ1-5	CASSYGGEPQHF	TGTGCCAGCAGTTACGGCGGGGAGCCCCAGCATTTT
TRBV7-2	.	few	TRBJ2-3	CASSLGLLTSTDTQYF	TGTGCCAGCAGCTTGGGACTCCTGACTAGCACAGATACGCAGTATTTT
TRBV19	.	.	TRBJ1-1	CASSIRSRVGETEAFF	TGTGCCAGTAGTATTAGGTCCCGGGTGGGAGAGACTGAAGCTTTCTTT
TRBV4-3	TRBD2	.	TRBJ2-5	CASSQWGLAPRGETQYF	TGCGCCAGCAGCCAGTGGGGACTAGCTCCTCGGGGGGAGACCCAGTACTTC
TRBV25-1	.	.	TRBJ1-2	CASSEWCAEDSFYGYTF	TGTGCCAGCAGTGAATGGTGCGCGGAGGACAGTTTCTATGGCTACACCTTC
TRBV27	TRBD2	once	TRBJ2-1	CASSPLIEAGVSNEQFF	TGTGCCAGCAGTCCCCTCATTGAGGCGGGAGTAAGCAATGAGCAGTTCTTC
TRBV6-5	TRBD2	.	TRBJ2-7	CASSLPTSAYEQYF	TGTGCCAGCAGTTTACCCACTAGCGCGTACGAGCAGTACTTC
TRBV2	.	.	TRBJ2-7	CASSPISEEQYF	TGTGCCAGCAGCCCAATCTCTGAGGAGCAGTACTTC
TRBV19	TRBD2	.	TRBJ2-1	CASSIEGLAGEEQFF	TGTGCCAGTAGTATAGAGGGACTAGCGGGAGAGGAGCAGTTCTTC
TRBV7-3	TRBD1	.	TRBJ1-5	CASSLTEWGTAPYQSNQPQHF	TGTGCCAGCAGCTTAACGGAGTGGGGGACAGCCCCTTATCAAAGCAATCAGCCCCAGCATTTT
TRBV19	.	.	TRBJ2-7	CASSIGQNYEQYF	TGTGCCAGTAGTATCGGTCAAAACTACGAGCAGTACTTC
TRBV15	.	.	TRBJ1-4	CATSREGGRRIGEKLFF	TGTGCCACCAGCAGAGAGGGGGGACGACGGATTGGGGAAAAACTGTTTTTT
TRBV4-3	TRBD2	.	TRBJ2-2	CASSLDRRPLAEAGELFF	TGCGCCAGCAGCCTGGACCGAAGACCCCTAGCGGAAGCCGGGGAGCTGTTTTTT
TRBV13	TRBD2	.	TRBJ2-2	CASSLDSGRSGELFF	TGTGCCAGCAGCTTAGATAGCGGGAGGTCCGGGGAGCTGTTTTTT
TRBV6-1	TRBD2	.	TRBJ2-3	CASSEAGGWAGEGDTQYF	TGTGCCAGCAGTGAAGCGGGGGGATGGGCGGGAGAGGGAGATACGCAGTATTTT
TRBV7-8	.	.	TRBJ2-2	CASSLGREGNGELFF	TGTGCCAGCAGCTTGGGGCGGGAAGGTAACGGGGAGCTGTTTTTT
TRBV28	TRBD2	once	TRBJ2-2	CASSSWTSGRVTGELFF	TGTGCCAGCAGTTCCTGGACTAGCGGGAGGGTGACCGGGGAGCTGTTTTTT
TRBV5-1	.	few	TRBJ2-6	CASSLGRDSSGANVLTF	TGCGCCAGCAGCTTGGGCAGGGATAGCTCTGGGGCCAACGTCCTGACTTTC
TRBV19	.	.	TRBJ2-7	CASSFRTGGSYEQYF	TGTGCCAGTAGTTTCAGGACTGGGGGGTCCTACGAGCAGTACTTC
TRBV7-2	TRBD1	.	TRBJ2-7	CASSSSTGGDCEQYF	TGTGCCAGCAGCTCCTCGACAGGGGGCGACTGCGAGCAGTACTTC
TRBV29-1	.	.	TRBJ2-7	CSVEYPGKRYEQYF	TGCAGCGTTGAATATCCAGGGAAGAGATACGAGCAGTACTTC
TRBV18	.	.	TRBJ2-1	CASSPTGQGGPYNEQFF	TGTGCCAGCTCACCAACCGGACAGGGAGGGCCCTACAATGAGCAGTTCTTC
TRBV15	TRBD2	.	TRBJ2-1	CATSTQGAGERNEQFF	TGTGCCACCAGCACCCAGGGAGCGGGAGAAAGGAATGAGCAGTTCTTC
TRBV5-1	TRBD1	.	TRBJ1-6	CASSKEQGAAYNSPLHF	TGCGCCAGCAGCAAAGAACAGGGGGCGGCCTATAATTCACCCCTCCACTTT
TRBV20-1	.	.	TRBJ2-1	CSASCLGSVFF	TGCAGTGCTAGCTGCCTTGGCAGCGTGTTCTTC
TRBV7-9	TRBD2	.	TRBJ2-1	CASSPAASGRNEQFF	TGTGCCAGCAGCCCGGCGGCTAGCGGGCGCAATGAGCAGTTCTTC
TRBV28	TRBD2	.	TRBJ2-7	CASSLTGLAGGRYEQYF	TGTGCCAGCAGTTTAACAGGACTAGCGGGAGGGCGGTACGAGCAGTACTTC
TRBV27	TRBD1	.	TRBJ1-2	CASSSGGSYGYTF	TGTGCCAGCAGTTCAGGGGGCAGCTATGGCTACACCTTC
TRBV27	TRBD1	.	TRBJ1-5	CASSLFSGLKGANSNQPQHF	TGTGCCAGCAGTTTATTCAGCGGTCTCAAGGGGGCTAATAGCAATCAGCCCCAGCATTTT
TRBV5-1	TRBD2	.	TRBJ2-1	CASSLEIPSGYNEQFF	TGCGCCAGCAGCTTGGAGATCCCTAGCGGATACAATGAGCAGTTCTTC
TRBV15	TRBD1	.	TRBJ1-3	CATSPRSGRKDRHSGNTIYF	TGTGCCACCAGCCCCCGATCGGGGCGGAAGGACAGGCACTCTGGAAACACCATATATTTT
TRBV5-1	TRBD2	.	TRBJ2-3	CASSPTGGRTAGGPTVDTQYF	TGCGCCAGCAGCCCCACGGGTGGTAGGACAGCGGGAGGGCCGACGGTAGATACGCAGTATTTT